These 12 T cell receptor beta chains were all obtained from the same sample, sequenced in a study of Ad26.COV2.S vaccination and SARS-CoV-2 variants. Assay: immunoSEQ multiplex PCR; the TCRdb copy retains only in-frame clones and omits some. The profile covers some 320,000 clones, with approximately 86% appearing a single time and around 1.9% taken by the ten largest. Treatment specified: roughly 20 received Ad26.COV2.S at low or high dose, single or two shots; roughly 5 received placebo; per-sample allocation not given. Sampling occurred on day 63 after the first vaccine or placebo injection. Here the sequenced sample was peripheral blood, taken in a trial of Ad26.COV2.S vaccine versus placebo. These receptor sequences come from a person aged 18-65 years who received the Ad26.COV2.S COVID-19 vaccine or a placebo.

The chain is built from TRBV6-4 and TRBJ1-4; D gene unclear. Germline V gene data show CDR1 as MRHNA and CDR2 as SNTAGT. The CDR3 spans 16 residues. Trimming took 0 bases from V and 8 from J, leaving 16 bases between them. CDR3 amino acids: CASSDSTFRGGEKLFF. The DNA of the CDR3 is TGTGCCAGCAGTGACTCGACGTTCCGGGGTGGAGAAAAACTGTTTTTT.

The gene calls are TRBV9 and TRBJ1-4; unclear D gene. The ends were cut back, 4 bases at V and 7 bases at J, with 17 bases in the middle. Germline CDR1 reads SGDLS; CDR2 reads YYNGEE. This CDR3 contains 15 residues. The DNA for the CDR3 is TGTGCCAGCAGCCCCGGGCCCGGACGGGGTGAAAAACTGTTTTTT. This encodes CASSPGPGRGEKLFF.

The chain joins TRBV7-2 to TRBJ1-5; D is unclear. There are 16 residues in the CDR3. The V end lost 3 bases, the J end lost 2 bases, and 14 bases lay between the germline ends. CDR1 and CDR2 from the germline V gene are SGHTA and FQGNSA. CDR3 loop: CASSFRSGWGNQPQHF. CDR3 nucleotides: TGTGCCAGCAGCTTCCGGTCAGGTTGGGGCAATCAGCCCCAGCATTTT.

This chain connects TRBV10-1 to TRBJ1-1; D is unclear. The CDR3 covers 18 residues. The germline V and J ends were trimmed by 6 bases and 3 bases, with 26 bases remaining between them. The germline V gene encodes CDR1 WNHNN and CDR2 SYGVQD (reference sequence). Here the CDR3 DNA reads TGCGCCAGCAGAGATGGAAACTCCGGGCCCCGAAGGGACACTGAAGCTTTCTTT. This sequence encodes CASRDGNSGPRRDTEAFF.

The DNA of the CDR3 is TGTGCCAGCAGCGATCTCCGGGACAAAAACATTCAGTACTTC. Translation gives CASSDLRDKNIQYF. V and J are TRBV11-2 and TRBJ2-4, with D maybe TRBD2 (5 bases). The CDR3 totals 14 residues. V was trimmed by 5 bases and J by 3 bases, leaving 11 bases between them. Germline V gene data show CDR1 as SGHAT and CDR2 as FQNNGV.

V is TRBV11-2 and J is TRBJ2-5, with D possibly being TRBD1 (5 bases). V was cut by 3 bases and J by 4 bases, with 9 bases left in between. The CDR3 consists of 13 residues. The V gene's germline CDR1 is SGHAT and CDR2 FQNNGV. This chain's CDR3 is CASSFKGRETQYF. The DNA for the CDR3 is TGTGCCAGCAGCTTTAAGGGGCGAGAGACCCAGTACTTC.

Note on this clone: Other DNA sequences in this specimen translate into the identical CDR3. The CDR3 region is CASSQVAGGLYNEQFF. CDR3 DNA sequence: TGCGCCAGCAGCCAAGTAGCGGGGGGGCTTTACAATGAGCAGTTCTTC. This rearrangement joins TRBV4-3 to TRBJ2-1, with 11 bases identical to TRBD2. The ends lost 1 base at V and 4 bases at J; junction bases unmatched: 3. The CDR3 spans 16 residues. From germline, CDR1 is LGHNA and CDR2 YSLEER.

This clone was observed once. CDR3 sequence: CASSYVRDTGELFF. The CDR3, as DNA: TGCGCCAGCAGCTACGTCCGGGACACCGGGGAGCTGTTTTTT. J is TRBJ2-2 and V is TRBV5-1; D call uncertain. In germline, CDR1 is SGHRS, CDR2 YFSETQ. V was cut by 3 bases and J by 3 bases, with 9 bases left in between. This CDR3 contains 14 residues. The full variable domain, its missing parts supplied by reference TRBV5-1 and TRBJ2-2, is KAGVTQTPRYLIKTRGQQVTLSCSPISGHRSVSWYQQTPGQGLQFLFEYFSETQRNKGNFPGRFSGRQFSNSRSEMNVSTLELGDSALYLCASSYVRDTGELFFGEGSRLTVL.

This sequence joins TRBV3-1 (or the pseudogene TRBV3-2) and TRBJ2-1, with TRBD2 matching over 10 bases. The trim removed 4 bases at V and 9 bases at J, leaving 12 bases unmatched. The CDR3 contains 16 residues. Per the germline V gene, CDR1 is LGHDT and CDR2 is YNNKEL (reference sequence). The CDR3 loop is CASSPLAGGTYAEQFF. CDR3 sequence (DNA): TGTGCCAGCAGCCCCTTAGCGGGGGGTACCTACGCTGAGCAGTTCTTC.

The chain couples TRBV7-9 to TRBJ1-6; D remains unclear. Trimming removed 4 bases from V and 10 bases from J, with 14 bases in between. CDR3 length equals 14 residues. The germline gives CDR1 SEHNR, CDR2 FQNEAQ (reference sequence). The CDR3 protein is CASSYGPPGSPLHF. The DNA of the CDR3 is TGTGCCAGCAGCTACGGTCCCCCCGGGTCACCCCTCCACTTT.

The rearrangement links TRBV30 to TRBJ1-2, with D possibly being TRBD1 (6 bases). Germline assignment: CDR1 GTSNPN and CDR2 SVGIG (reference sequence). The CDR3 has 16 residues. V was pared by 2 bases and J by 2 bases, with 18 bases between. The CDR3 coding sequence is TGTGCCTGGAGTCTTTCCGGGGGGGCCCCGAACTATGGCTACACCTTC. It specifies CAWSLSGGAPNYGYTF.

Note on this clone: Other DNA sequences in the same sample also yield this CDR3. This CDR3 is CASSLGPTNEKLFF. CDR3 bases: TGCGCCAGCAGCTTGGGGCCAACTAATGAAAAACTGTTTTTT. This chain connects TRBV5-1 to TRBJ1-4; D remains unclear. Germline lookup yields CDR1 SGHRS and CDR2 YFSETQ. Deletions cut 0 bases from V and 0 bases from J, with 3 bases between. The CDR3 is made up of 14 amino acids.